Listed below are T cell receptor beta chains from one sample, sequenced in a study of OX40 agonist ivuxolimab in advanced cancers. Clones were sequenced by immunoSEQ multiplex PCR, and TCRdb holds only the in-frame ones, with some missing. The sample includes 65,000 to 100,000 clones, about 94% of them seen just once. Specimen: CD4+ or CD8+ T cells sorted from blood, collected in a trial of the OX40 agonist ivuxolimab. All receptors derive from an adult with an advanced solid tumor such as melanoma, head and neck, liver or kidney cancer. The CDR3 runs from the conserved cysteine through the conserved F or W. The D gene is left open where the match is weak. Only part of the rows carry a size: once, few, many, or a class if the clone is expanded.

d_call j_call clone_size v_call cdr3_nt cdr3_aa
NA TRBJ2-7 NA TRBV28 TGTGCCAGCAGTTTAGGCGGGAACTACGAGCAGTACTTC CASSLGGNYEQYF
NA TRBJ2-7 once TRBV5-5 TGTGCCAGCAGCTTGGGTCCGGGCTACGAGCAGTACTTC CASSLGPGYEQYF
TRBD2 TRBJ2-1 NA TRBV27 TGTGCCAGCAGTTCCGGGACTAGCGGGTGGGGGCAGTTCTTC CASSSGTSGWGQFF
TRBD1 TRBJ2-2 once TRBV7-6 TGTGCCAGCAGCTTAGTCCCCCAGGGGGCTGGAAACGGGGAGCTGTTTTTT CASSLVPQGAGNGELFF
NA TRBJ1-4 NA TRBV27 TGTGCCAGCAGCCTGGCCGGCCCTACGGAGACTAATGAAAAACTGTTTTTT CASSLAGPTETNEKLFF
NA TRBJ2-7 NA TRBV20-1 TGCAGTGCTAGAGACATGGTGGAGCAGTACTTC CSARDMVEQYF
NA TRBJ1-2 NA TRBV28 TGTGCCAGCAGTTTATCCCCAAGGGGGGGTAACTATGGCTACACCTTC CASSLSPRGGNYGYTF
NA TRBJ2-3 once TRBV5-1 TGCGCCAGCAGCCCCAACCCGGGGGATACGCAGTATTTT CASSPNPGDTQYF
TRBD2 TRBJ2-7 NA TRBV7-9 TGTGCCAGCAGCCCCGGGAGGGGCTCCTACGAGCAGTACTTC CASSPGRGSYEQYF
NA TRBJ2-3 NA TRBV7-9 TGTGCCAGCAGCTTCCCCTCAGGGAGCGGCGGGATCACAGATACGCAGTATTTT CASSFPSGSGGITDTQYF
NA TRBJ1-2 NA TRBV10-3 TGTGCCATCAGTGAAGCCGAGGGGGGCATTCCATATGGCTACACCTTC CAISEAEGGIPYGYTF
NA TRBJ1-1 few TRBV28 TGTGCCAGCAGTTTAAGGAACACTGAAGCTTTCTTT CASSLRNTEAFF
TRBD2 TRBJ2-1 once TRBV5-6 TGTGCCAGCAGCTTGGCCGCGACTAGCGGGAGACACTCCTACAATGAGCAGTTCTTC CASSLAATSGRHSYNEQFF
TRBD2 TRBJ2-1 NA TRBV5-6 TGTGCCAGCAGCCTGGGACTAGCGGGGTCATACAATGAGCAGTTCTTC CASSLGLAGSYNEQFF
TRBD1 TRBJ2-2 NA TRBV27 TGTGCCAGCAGTACGCCCGACGGGACAGATACCGGGGAGCTGTTTTTT CASSTPDGTDTGELFF
TRBD1 TRBJ1-4 NA TRBV6-5 TGTGCCAGCGGATACAGGGGGAAGGATGAAAAACTGTTTTTT CASGYRGKDEKLFF
TRBD2 TRBJ2-1 NA TRBV7-9 TGTGCCAGCAGCCAAGGGACTAGCGGTAGCTCCTACAATGAGCAGTTCTTC CASSQGTSGSSYNEQFF